One sample yielded the 15 T cell receptor beta chains listed below, sequenced in a study of blood T cell repertoires in COVID-19. Sequencing used immunoSEQ multiplex PCR; TCRdb keeps in-frame clones, though not all of them. The data hold hundreds of thousands of clones, with around nine tenths observed a single time. The sample taken for sequencing was peripheral blood. These receptors all come from a woman in her 70s with COVID-19, enrolled during active disease.

This clone was counted once. V usage is TRBV9 and J usage is TRBJ1-2; D ambiguous. Germline CDR1 and CDR2: SGDLS and YYNGEE. Trimming pared 3 bases from V and 8 bases from J, leaving 11 bases between. There are 12 residues in the CDR3. The CDR3, as DNA: TGTGCCAGCAGCGGTACAGCCCTGGGCTACACCTTC. Protein: CASSGTALGYTF. The complete variable domain, with remaining parts taken from reference TRBV9 and TRBJ1-2, reads DSGVTQTPKHLITATGQRVTLRCSPRSGDLSVYWYQQSLDQGLQFLIQYYNGEERAKGNILERFSAQQFPDLHSELNLSSLELGDSALYFCASSGTALGYTFGSGTRLTVV.

The V gene is TRBV24-1, the J gene TRBJ1-1; the D gene is possibly TRBD1 (6 bases). Germline loops: CDR1 KGHDR, CDR2 SFDVKD. The CDR3 contains 12 residues. V was shortened by 7 bases and J by 1 base, with 6 bases between the two germline ends. CDR3 sequence reads: CATRGQNTEAFF. The CDR3 bases are TGTGCCACCAGGGGACAGAACACTGAAGCTTTCTTT.

CDR3 sequence (DNA): TGCGCCAGCAGCTTTGCACAGGGGGCCAACACTGAAGCTTTCTTT. It codes for CASSFAQGANTEAFF. This chain connects TRBV5-1 to TRBJ1-1, with TRBD1 matching 9 bases. The CDR3 length is 15 residues. Unmatched junction bases numbered 4, after V lost 2 bases and J lost 2 bases. Germline values: CDR1 SGHRS, CDR2 YFSETQ.

V gene TRBV3-1 (or the pseudogene TRBV3-2) combines with J gene TRBJ1-4; TRBD1 is a possible D gene (5 bases). With 3 bases removed from V and 4 bases from J, the gap between germline ends came to 15 bases. Germline V gene data show CDR1 as LGHDT and CDR2 as YNNKEL (reference sequence). This CDR3 contains 16 residues. DNA of the CDR3: TGTGCCAGCAGCCACTCAGGGAGGGGACTTAATGAAAAACTGTTTTTT. Protein: CASSHSGRGLNEKLFF.

The chain joins TRBV19 to TRBJ2-1, with D possibly matching TRBD2 (5 bases). Between the trimmed V and J ends, which lost 1 base and 10 bases, there was a span of 8 bases. CDR1 and CDR2 from the germline V gene are LNHDA and SQIVND (reference sequence). The CDR3 length is 12 residues. CDR3 in DNA: TGTGCCAGTAGTATAGTCCCGGGGGAGCAGTTCTTC. Translation: CASSIVPGEQFF.

V and J are TRBV3-1 (or the pseudogene TRBV3-2) and TRBJ1-1; possible D gene TRBD1, 5 bases. CDR1 and CDR2 (germline): LGHDT, YNNKEL (reference sequence). V lost 1 base to trimming and J lost 0 bases, with 9 bases between them. This CDR3 spans 15 amino acids. CDR3 in DNA: TGTGCCAGCAGCCAAGGATCAGGGTTGAACACTGAAGCTTTCTTT. Encoded protein: CASSQGSGLNTEAFF.

V usage is TRBV7-9 and J usage is TRBJ1-1, with 11 nucleotides matching TRBD1. J gave up 5 bases and V 5 bases, and 4 bases lay outside the gene matches. Per germline, CDR1 SEHNR and CDR2 FQNEAQ (reference sequence). This CDR3 comprises 14 residues. As DNA, the CDR3 is TGTGCCAGCAGCCGGACAGGGGGCAGGACTGAAGCTTTCTTT. Translation gives CASSRTGGRTEAFF.

This clone was recorded only once. The chain has TRBV15 and TRBJ1-5, with 7 bases fitting TRBD1. The CDR3 runs 16 residues. V dropped 1 base and J dropped 3; count of bases not matched to a gene: 6. Germline-derived CDR1 and CDR2 are LNHNV and YYDKDF (reference sequence). The CDR3 DNA follows: TGTGCCACCAGCAGAGGAGGGACAGCCAACAATCAGCCCCAGCATTTT. Amino acid sequence: CATSRGGTANNQPQHF.

The chain carries TRBV30 and TRBJ2-1; possibly TRBD2 for D (5 bases). V was clipped by 4 bases and J by 10 bases, with 11 bases between them. Germline CDR1 is GTSNPN and CDR2 is SVGIG (reference sequence). The length of the CDR3 is 11 residues. The CDR3 nucleotides are TGTGCCTGGACCGGAGGAGCGGAGCAGTTCTTC. Its protein product is CAWTGGAEQFF.

This chain uses TRBV5-4 with TRBJ2-5; TRBD1 matches 7 bases. This CDR3 comprises 14 residues. Germline values: CDR1 SGHNT, CDR2 YYREEE (reference sequence). V lost 5 bases, J lost 2 bases, and 6 bases stayed unmatched. The CDR3 DNA reads as TGTGCCAGCAGTTTCCGGGACAGACAAGAGACCCAGTACTTC. The encoded protein is CASSFRDRQETQYF.

The chain is built from TRBV19 and TRBJ1-1, with 8 positions matching TRBD1. The CDR3 contains 14 residues. Germline CDR1 LNHDA, CDR2 SQIVND (reference sequence). J gave up 3 bases and V 5 bases, and 5 bases lay outside the gene matches. The DNA for the CDR3 is TGTGCCAGTAGTTGGACAGGGTATCACACTGAAGCTTTCTTT. This codes for CASSWTGYHTEAFF.

The V and J genes are TRBV24-1 and TRBJ1-2; 7 positions match TRBD1. This CDR3 region has 15 residues. Per germline, CDR1 KGHDR and CDR2 SFDVKD. V was pared by 5 bases and J by 1 base, with 6 bases of the junction left unmatched. The CDR3 region is CATSGATGRNYGYTF. In DNA, the CDR3 is TGTGCCACCAGTGGGGCGACAGGGCGTAACTATGGCTACACCTTC.

This clone was seen a handful of times. V gene TRBV7-2 combines with J gene TRBJ1-2; 8 bases are shared with TRBD1. J gave up 4 bases and V 3 bases, and 7 bases lay outside the gene matches. From germline, CDR1 is SGHTA and CDR2 FQGNSA. This CDR3 spans 15 amino acids. The DNA for the CDR3 is TGTGCCAGCAGCTTTTCAGGGGGCGCCGGCTATGGCTACACCTTC. It encodes CASSFSGGAGYGYTF.

The V and J genes are TRBV11-2 and TRBJ2-1; D gene ambiguous. There are 14 residues in the CDR3. The V gene lost 5 bases and the J gene lost 7 bases, with 15 bases spanning the gap. In germline, CDR1 is SGHAT, CDR2 FQNNGV. The CDR3 coding sequence is TGTGCCAGCAGCCCTCACGTAGGCAGGAATGAGCAGTTCTTC. This gives the protein CASSPHVGRNEQFF.

This chain uses TRBV20-1 with TRBJ1-1; D not resolved. In germline, CDR1 is DFQATT, CDR2 SNEGSKA (reference sequence). Trimming removed 2 bases from V and 6 bases from J, with 7 bases in between. The CDR3 spans 11 residues. Here the CDR3 DNA reads TGCAGTGCTAGATCTTATTCTGAAGCTTTCTTT. It encodes CSARSYSEAFF.